This T cell receptor (beta chain) was recorded in a study of blood T cell repertoires in COVID-19. About the research overall: Sites in the United States, Italy and Spain provided acute and convalescent COVID-19 samples.

Participants came from some 26 US areas, aged roughly 18 to 95 years. Membership in each cohort depended on participant-reported clinical history. The CDR3 consists of 13 residues. Trimming cost V 7 bases and J 4 bases, with 11 bases left between them. The germline gives CDR1 LNHDA, CDR2 SQIVND (reference sequence). Authors' analysis steps: By means of reference gene primer amplification, nucleated cell counts were estimated. TCRdb's table, derived via immunoSEQ multiplex PCR, lists solely in-frame clones and lacks some. The DNA gave D and trimming, while V, J and clone size come from that table. The sample includes 200,000 to 250,000 clones, 70% to 85% of them seen just once.

The chain carries TRBV19 and TRBJ1-3, with D uncertain. Sequencing was done on a sample of PBMCs or T cells enriched from blood (not recorded which). This TCR came from an older woman who had recovered from COVID-19. For the CDR3, the DNA is TGTGCCAGTAACCCCCAGAGGGGAAACACCATATATTTT. Protein product: CASNPQRGNTIYF.